This TCR beta chain came from a study of control samples from healthy donors and cancer patients. The CDR3 is 15 residues long. The V end was cut by 0 bases, the J end by 3 bases, with 12 bases between. The assay was immunoSEQ multiplex PCR, and TCRdb's table has in-frame clones only and misses some. The repertoire holds 20,000 to 30,000 clones, roughly 93% seen once, with roughly an eighth in the top ten. The gene calls are TRBV23-1 and TRBJ2-7; maybe TRBD2 (6 bases). TRBV23-1 is sorted into the ORF group, with uncertain function. Sequencing was done on a sample of PBMCs. The receptor's source is a man in his fifties or sixties with lung cancer. CDR3 sequence reads: CASSQSGKDYYEQYF. CDR3 in DNA: TGCGCCAGCAGTCAATCGGGCAAGGACTACTACGAGCAGTACTTC.